This T cell receptor (beta chain) was identified in a study of shared clonotypes between healthy human individuals. The wider study: Aged 18 to 49, the donors were a couple of women and three men.

The V end was cut by 2 bases, the J end by 6 bases, with 11 bases between. The CDR3 has 14 residues. Germline CDR1 MNHEY, CDR2 SMNVEV (reference sequence). General observations from the study: Only blood was sampled, and tissue TCR repertoires likely differ from blood ones.

In its sample, this clone was seen a few times. Its antigen is not known. Sequencing was performed with immunoSEQ multiplex PCR; in TCRdb, only in-frame clones are kept and a portion is missing. The sample contains under 850,000 clones, about two thirds of which appear only once. Adult Caucasians living in Nashville, Tennessee made up all of the donors. CD4+ cells underwent separation, giving CD45RA+ naive and CD45RA-negative memory subsets. This chain links TRBV27 with TRBJ2-1, with TRBD2 as a possible D gene (6 bases). The source is a woman in her 30s in good health. Input material: memory CD4+ T cells sorted from blood. Subset: CD45RA-negative fraction. Written as DNA, the CDR3 is TGTGCCAGCAGTTTAGTGGGGGGTCGCAATGAGCAGTTCTTC. Translated, it gives CASSLVGGRNEQFF.